Presented here are 2 T cell receptor beta chains from one specimen sequenced in a study of T-cell reconstitution after alpha-beta-depleted transplantation in children. Preparation of the TCRbeta library was carried out with unique molecular identifiers. TCRdb analysed the PCR reads with MiXCR anew, one entry per CDR3 protein. The data show a few hundred thousand distinct CDR3 sequences, less than 15% seen once. The sample consisted of PBMCs, taken from the stem cell graft. The receptors stem from a human donor who donated a stem cell graft to a child with Fanconi anemia.

The chain is built from TRBV12-3 or TRBV12-4 and TRBJ1-1; TRBD1 aligns across 7 bases. CDR3 size: 13 residues. Germline trimming cut 5 bases from V and 5 bases from J; bases unmatched to any gene: 5. This CDR3 is CASSATGRTEAFF. The CDR3 coding sequence is TGTGCCAGCAGTGCGACAGGGAGGACTGAAGCTTTCTTT.

There are many counts of this clonotype. The rearrangement uses TRBV12-3 or TRBV12-4 and TRBJ2-2; 10 bases are shared with TRBD2. CDR3 length: 15 amino acids. Trimming cost V 7 bases and J 0 bases; bases outside gene matches: 2. This CDR3 is CASKGLAANTGELFF. CDR3 bases: TGTGCCAGCAAAGGACTAGCGGCGAACACCGGGGAGCTGTTTTTT.